A selection of T cell receptor beta chains follows, all from one sample in a study of PD-L1 blockade in urothelial cancer. Profiled with immunoSEQ multiplex PCR; TCRdb holds only in-frame clones, not every one. The sample yields 90,000 or so clones, around 90% seen once. Sequenced here: PBMCs, sampled around atezolizumab (anti-PD-L1) treatment. The source is a man in his fifties or sixties with urothelial cancer. Each CDR3 is given with its conserved first and last residue. The order of the fields is V gene, clone size, D gene, J gene, CDR3 protein, CDR3 DNA. The D gene is left open where the match is weak. A clone size is listed for some rows: how often the clone was seen (once, few, many), or a class if it is expanded.

v_call: TRBV7-3
clone_size: once
d_call: TRBD1
j_call: TRBJ1-1
cdr3_aa: CASSDDRAGDTEAFF
cdr3_nt: TGTGCCAGCAGCGACGACAGGGCTGGGGACACTGAAGCTTTCTTT

v_call: TRBV5-1
clone_size: NA
d_call: NA
j_call: TRBJ2-3
cdr3_aa: CASSLEEATSTDTQYF
cdr3_nt: TGCGCCAGCAGCTTGGAGGAGGCTACTAGCACAGATACGCAGTATTTT

v_call: TRBV6-1
clone_size: NA
d_call: NA
j_call: TRBJ2-7
cdr3_aa: CASSPDRNPYEQYF
cdr3_nt: TGTGCCAGCAGCCCCGACAGAAACCCCTACGAGCAGTACTTC

v_call: TRBV5-1
clone_size: NA
d_call: TRBD2
j_call: TRBJ2-5
cdr3_aa: CASSLVPSGGQETQYF
cdr3_nt: TGCGCCAGCAGCTTGGTTCCTAGCGGGGGCCAAGAGACCCAGTACTTC

v_call: TRBV7-2
clone_size: once
d_call: NA
j_call: TRBJ1-5
cdr3_aa: CASSPTVVSNQPQHF
cdr3_nt: TGTGCCAGCAGTCCGACAGTAGTTAGCAATCAGCCCCAGCATTTT

v_call: TRBV19
clone_size: NA
d_call: NA
j_call: TRBJ2-5
cdr3_aa: CASSITGTETQYF
cdr3_nt: TGTGCCAGTAGTATCACAGGGACAGAGACCCAGTACTTC

v_call: TRBV5-5
clone_size: NA
d_call: NA
j_call: TRBJ2-2
cdr3_aa: CASSRDLTGELFF
cdr3_nt: TGTGCCAGCAGTCGCGACTTGACCGGGGAGCTGTTTTTT

v_call: TRBV30
clone_size: NA
d_call: TRBD1
j_call: TRBJ2-5
cdr3_aa: CAASRTGVFETQYF
cdr3_nt: TGTGCCGCCTCCCGGACAGGGGTCTTTGAGACCCAGTACTTC

v_call: TRBV10-3
clone_size: NA
d_call: NA
j_call: TRBJ2-1
cdr3_aa: CAISENRGGYNEQFF
cdr3_nt: TGTGCCATCAGTGAGAACAGGGGGGGATACAATGAGCAGTTCTTC

v_call: TRBV18
clone_size: NA
d_call: NA
j_call: TRBJ1-5
cdr3_aa: CASSPPGRGGNQPQHF
cdr3_nt: TGTGCCAGCTCACCACCGGGAAGGGGTGGCAATCAGCCCCAGCATTTT

v_call: TRBV7-9
clone_size: few
d_call: NA
j_call: TRBJ1-1
cdr3_aa: CASSPQNTEAFF
cdr3_nt: TGTGCCAGCAGCCCCCAGAACACTGAAGCTTTCTTT

v_call: TRBV14
clone_size: once
d_call: NA
j_call: TRBJ1-2
cdr3_aa: CASSQRQQSGYTF
cdr3_nt: TGTGCCAGCAGCCAACGACAGCAGTCTGGCTACACCTTC

v_call: TRBV6-1
clone_size: once
d_call: TRBD1
j_call: TRBJ2-7
cdr3_aa: CASRRTGGLIEQYF
cdr3_nt: TGTGCCAGCAGGCGGACAGGGGGCTTAATCGAGCAGTACTTC

v_call: TRBV11-3
clone_size: NA
d_call: NA
j_call: TRBJ2-3
cdr3_aa: CASSLAPGASTDTQYF
cdr3_nt: TGTGCCAGCAGCTTAGCCCCGGGAGCAAGCACAGATACGCAGTATTTT

v_call: TRBV27
clone_size: NA
d_call: TRBD1
j_call: TRBJ2-7
cdr3_aa: CASKLRDSSYEQYF
cdr3_nt: TGTGCCAGCAAATTACGGGACAGTTCCTACGAGCAGTACTTC

v_call: TRBV7-9
clone_size: NA
d_call: NA
j_call: TRBJ2-3
cdr3_aa: CASSHGQSEGTDTQYF
cdr3_nt: TGTGCCAGCAGCCACGGACAGTCGGAAGGTACAGATACGCAGTATTTT

v_call: TRBV27
clone_size: NA
d_call: TRBD1
j_call: TRBJ2-7
cdr3_aa: CASSLSGTGSYEQYF
cdr3_nt: TGTGCCAGCAGTTTGTCCGGGACAGGGTCCTACGAGCAGTACTTC

v_call: TRBV6-5
clone_size: NA
d_call: NA
j_call: TRBJ2-7
cdr3_aa: CASSYSGNGYYEQYF
cdr3_nt: TGTGCCAGCAGTTACTCGGGCAACGGCTACTACGAGCAGTACTTC

v_call: TRBV10-2
clone_size: NA
d_call: TRBD2
j_call: TRBJ2-7
cdr3_aa: CASSHATSGITYEQYF
cdr3_nt: TGCGCCAGCAGTCATGCGACTAGCGGAATTACCTACGAGCAGTACTTC

v_call: TRBV11-1
clone_size: NA
d_call: NA
j_call: TRBJ2-7
cdr3_aa: CASRLGGDSYEQYF
cdr3_nt: TGTGCCAGCAGACTAGGGGGGGACTCCTACGAGCAGTACTTC